Presented here are 30 T cell receptor delta chains from one specimen sequenced in a study of gamma-delta T cells after stem cell transplantation. TCRdb reprocessed the RT-PCR reads through CATT. The sample has about 1,700 delta-chain clones; about 2.1% are singletons. The sequenced material came from gamma-delta T cells. The receptors derive from a human donor. It is not recorded whose cells these are; they may come from a transplant donor.

In its sample, this clone is hyperexpanded (1% or more). The same CDR3 also results from other DNA sequences found in this sample. The chain recombines TRDV2 with TRDJ1; the D is unclear. V lost 1 base and J 3 bases, leaving 14 bases between the germline ends. Germline assignment: CDR1 GEAIGNYY and CDR2 EKD. The CDR3 covers 15 residues. The CDR3 nucleotides are TGTGCCTGTGACACGGTAGGAGACTCCTCCGATAAACTCATCTTT. Its protein product is CACDTVGDSSDKLIF.

Only a few counts were recorded for this clone. A far larger clone is off by one base, so a read error is likely. This chain links TRDV2 with TRDJ3; 13 bases are a match to TRDD3. CDR3 length: 22 residues. The germline gives CDR1 GEAIGNYY, CDR2 EKD. The DNA for the CDR3 is TGTGCCCGTGACACCGGAGGACTGGGGGATACGGGTGGCTCCTGGGACACCCGACAGATGTTTTTC. It translates to CARDTGGLGDTGGSWDTRQMFF.

As regards this clone: For this DNA, TCRdb reports the protein of a much larger clone, which diverges at residue 2, most likely from a read error; the protein presented here is translated directly from the DNA. The V and J genes are TRDV2 and TRDJ1; 13 bases are shared with TRDD3. The CDR3 totals 20 residues. CDR1 and CDR2 from the germline V gene are GEAIGNYY and EKD. The CDR3 DNA sequence: TGTTCCTGTGACACTCTACTGGGGGATACGCGAGTTGCCCACACCGATAAACTCATCTTT. As protein: CSCDTLLGDTRVAHTDKLIF.

This clone was counted only a few times. The protein held in TCRdb is that of a much larger clone and does not match this DNA's translation at residue 5, likely because of a read error; the protein shown is translated from the DNA. This sequence joins TRDV2 and TRDJ1; 13 nucleotides agree with TRDD3. V lost 2 bases to trimming and J lost 0 bases; unmatched junction nucleotides: 14. This CDR3 has 20 residues. Germline values: CDR1 GEAIGNYY, CDR2 EKD. The CDR3 region has the DNA TGTGCCTGTGACATTCTACTGGGGGATACGCGAGTTGCCCACACCGATAAACTCATCTTT. It specifies CACDILLGDTRVAHTDKLIF.

About this clone itself: The protein recorded in TCRdb matches a much larger clone and deviates from this DNA's translation at residue 4, suggesting a read error; the protein here is obtained by translating the DNA. The rearrangement links TRDV2 to TRDJ1; 9 nucleotides align to TRDD3. The germline CDR1 and CDR2 sequences are GEAIGNYY and EKD. V was clipped by 6 bases and J by 0 bases; unmatched bases: 16. CDR3 size: 18 residues. CDR3 region: CACKPLGGIPSYTDKLIF. CDR3 nucleotide sequence: TGTGCCTGTAAGCCGCTTGGGGGGATACCCTCGTACACCGATAAACTCATCTTT.

A note on this clone: TCRdb has a much larger clone's protein, which differs at residue 8 from the translation of this DNA, likely because of a read error; what is shown is the protein translated from the DNA. The V gene is TRDV2, the J gene TRDJ1, with 8 nucleotides matching TRDD3. Germline V lookup: CDR1 GEAIGNYY, CDR2 EKD. The junction had 14 bases not matched to a gene; V was cut back by 0 bases and J by 6 bases. The CDR3 totals 17 residues. DNA of the CDR3: TGTGCCTGTGACACCGTGGAACCGGGGGATAAGCCCTATAAACTCATCTTT. It specifies CACDTVEPGDKPYKLIF.

This chain joins TRDV2 and TRDJ1; D not certain. CDR1 is GEAIGNYY, CDR2 EKD, per germline. Deletions cut 3 bases from V and 1 base from J, with 11 bases between. CDR3 size: 14 residues. In DNA form, the CDR3 reads TGTGCCTGTGACGGACTTGGAGGCACCGATAAACTCATCTTT. Residues: CACDGLGGTDKLIF.

This clone was detected ten times or more. The sample carries other DNA sequences with the same CDR3. This chain connects TRDV2 to TRDJ1; 12 nucleotides match TRDD3. Germline V gene lookup returns CDR1 GEAIGNYY and CDR2 EKD. The CDR3 contains 17 residues. Germline trimming cut 1 base from V and 2 bases from J; bases unmatched to any gene: 7. The chain's CDR3 is CACDTLGDTRGTDKLIF. CDR3 nucleotides: TGTGCCTGTGACACTCTGGGGGATACGCGAGGGACCGATAAACTCATCTTT.

Turning to this clone: This likely stems from a read error, as it lies one base from a far larger clone. Other DNA sequences within the sample encode an identical CDR3. This chain links TRDV2 with TRDJ1; TRDD3 matches at 10 bases. The CDR3 covers 20 residues. V lost 1 base to trimming and J lost 0 bases; unmatched junction nucleotides: 16. From germline, CDR1 is GEAIGNYY and CDR2 EKD. The CDR3 sequence: CACDTVPTGGYDKYTDKLIF. The CDR3 region has the DNA TGTGCCTGTGACACGGTCCCTACCGGGGGATACGATAAGTACACCGATAAACTCATCTTT.

Regarding this clone: A far larger clone is a single base away, which makes a read error likely. The chain is built from TRDV2 and TRDJ1; 9 nucleotides align to TRDD3. V gave up 0 bases and J gave up 3 bases; unmatched junction bases: 34. Germline assignment: CDR1 GEAIGNYY and CDR2 EKD. The CDR3 extends over 25 amino acids. In DNA form, the CDR3 reads TGTGCCTGTGACACCCTGGTATCTGGGGGATCATCTCCCAGTCAGGAGGCTAATTACGCCGATAAACTCATCTTT. Protein: CACDTLVSGGSSPSQEANYADKLIF.

Turning to this clone: The protein TCRdb gives is from a much larger clone and does not agree with this DNA's translation at residue 4, likely a read error; the protein shown here comes from the DNA. Other DNA variants within this sample encode the same CDR3. The V gene is TRDV2, the J gene TRDJ3; 7 positions match TRDD3. The CDR3 has 18 amino acids. The germline CDR1 and CDR2 sequences are GEAIGNYY and EKD. DNA of the CDR3: TGTGCCTGTGGCACCGCTGGGGGTGCAGCTTGGGACACCCGACAGATGTTTTTC. As protein: CACGTAGGAAWDTRQMFF.

A few counts support this clone. The amino acid sequence in TCRdb belongs to a much larger clone and departs from this DNA's translation at residue 8, likely a sequencing read error; the sequence shown is translated from the DNA. The chain links TRDV2 to TRDJ1, with 9 bases matching TRDD3. With 0 bases clipped from V and 3 bases from J, the junction kept 16 bases outside the gene matches. The CDR3 runs to 19 residues. Germline-derived CDR1 and CDR2 are GEAIGNYY and EKD. The CDR3 is CACDTLTIREGDTSDKLIF. DNA of the CDR3: TGTGCCTGTGACACCCTTACTATACGTGAGGGGGATACTTCCGATAAACTCATCTTT.

This clone has only a few counts. Only one base separates this from a far larger clonotype, so it likely reflects a read error. This sample also contains other DNA sequences that code for the same CDR3. The V and J genes are TRDV2 and TRDJ1; a possible D gene is TRDD3 (6 bases). From germline, CDR1 is GEAIGNYY and CDR2 EKD. Trimming took 7 bases from V and 0 from J, leaving 20 bases between them. The CDR3 has 16 amino acids. DNA for the CDR3: TGTGCCTGCGACCTACTGGGTACAAGTTACACCGATAAACTCATCTTT. This codes for CACDLLGTSYTDKLIF.

Points on this clone: This likely stems from a read error, as it lies one base from a far larger clone. Other DNA sequences from this sample encode an identical CDR3 as well. The genes are TRDV2 and TRDJ1; 13 positions match TRDD3. Germline V gene lookup returns CDR1 GEAIGNYY and CDR2 EKD. CDR3 length: 20 amino acids. The CDR3 DNA is TGTGCCTGTGACACTCTACTGGGGGATACGCGAGTTGCCCACACCGATAAACTCATCTTC. It encodes CACDTLLGDTRVAHTDKLIF.

This clone was seen a handful of times. This likely traces to a read error, being one base from a far larger clone. Distinct nucleotide sequences in the sample also encode this CDR3. The rearrangement uses TRDV2 and TRDJ1, with 9 positions matching TRDD3. This CDR3 has 19 residues. Per germline, CDR1 GEAIGNYY and CDR2 EKD. CDR3 nucleotide sequence: TGTGCCTGTGACACCGTCGGTCTGGGGGATGCACTTGGCACCGATAAGCTCATCTTT. Amino acid sequence: CACDTVGLGDALGTDKLIF.

A word on this clone: TCRdb shows a much larger clone's protein in place of this DNA's translation, and the two differ at residue 11, likely through a read error; the protein shown is translated from the DNA. V usage is TRDV2 and J usage is TRDJ1; D is uncertain. The CDR3 is 15 amino acids. The germline V gene has CDR1 GEAIGNYY and CDR2 EKD. CDR3: CACDTIIEQTGKLIF. The CDR3 DNA follows: TGTGCCTGTGACACCATTATCGAGCAGACCGGTAAACTCATCTTT.

This clone is labeled as medium-sized. A read error likely explains this, since a far larger clone differs by one base. The gene calls are TRDV2 and TRDJ1; the match to TRDD3 covers 10 bases. Germline V gene data show CDR1 as GEAIGNYY and CDR2 as EKD. The CDR3 extends over 20 amino acids. The CDR3 here is CACDSMLTGGSPQEADKHIF. CDR3 nucleotides: TGTGCCTGTGACTCGATGCTTACTGGGGGATCACCCCAGGAGGCCGATAAACACATCTTT.

This sequence joins TRDV2 and TRDJ3; 10 bases map to TRDD3. The germline V gene has CDR1 GEAIGNYY and CDR2 EKD. Losses at the gene ends were 1 base for V and 2 bases for J; bases not matched to a gene: 4. The CDR3 sequence is 18 residues long. CDR3 bases: TGTGCCTGTGACACTCTGGGGGATAGTACCTGGGACACCCGACAGATGTTTTTC. Protein sequence: CACDTLGDSTWDTRQMFF.

This clone showed up just a few times. The translation of this DNA and the TCRdb protein of a much larger clone differ at residue 4, probably owing to a read error; the protein shown here is translated from the DNA. This rearrangement joins TRDV2 to TRDJ1; 8 bases line up with TRDD3. CDR3 length: 18 residues. The germline CDR1 and CDR2 sequences are GEAIGNYY and EKD. V lost 5 bases and J lost 0; bases outside the gene matches: 16. For the CDR3, the DNA is TGTGCCTGTGGCACTTTAACTGGGGGTTTCAAATACACCGATAAACTCATCTTT. Protein product: CACGTLTGGFKYTDKLIF.

A remark on this clone: A read error likely explains why the TCRdb protein, taken from a much larger clone, differs from this DNA's translation at residue 3; the protein shown is translated from the DNA. CDR3 in amino acids: CAFDTLGVDDKLIF. CDR3 DNA sequence: TGTGCCTTTGACACTCTGGGGGTTGATGATAAACTCATCTTT. The chain has TRDV2 and TRDJ1; 7 bases map to TRDD3. There are 14 residues in the CDR3. Germline CDR1 reads GEAIGNYY; CDR2 reads EKD.

Only a few counts were recorded for this clone. A far bigger clonotype differs at one base, so this is likely a read error. The chain combines TRDV2 with TRDJ3; TRDD2 matches 9 bases. V dropped 0 bases and J dropped 1; count of bases not matched to a gene: 27. Per germline, CDR1 GEAIGNYY and CDR2 EKD. The CDR3 has 26 amino acids. The CDR3 here is CACDTVSLPTEERMGFRSWDTRQMFF. The CDR3 DNA is TGTGCCTGTGACACCGTAAGCCTTCCTACGGAAGAGAGGATGGGGTTTAGGTCCTGGGACACCCGACAGATGTTTTTC.

In this sample, this clone turned up a few times. This likely traces to a read error, being one base from a far larger clone. This sample also contains other DNA sequences that code for the same CDR3. The CDR3 nucleotides read TGTGCCTGTGACCCTCTACTGGGGGATCGTGGCGCTGATAAACTCATCTTT. Residues: CACDPLLGDRGADKLIF. This chain joins TRDV2 and TRDJ1; 10 bases agree with TRDD3. The CDR3 contains 17 residues. Per germline, CDR1 GEAIGNYY and CDR2 EKD. V was clipped by 3 bases and J by 5 bases; unmatched bases: 14.

This clone was detected a few times. TCRdb's listed protein matches a much larger clone and diverges from this DNA's translation at residue 5, likely through a read error; the protein shown comes from the DNA. V usage is TRDV2 and J usage is TRDJ1, with 11 nucleotides matching TRDD3. Trimming at V came to 4 bases and at J to 0 bases, leaving 12 bases not matched to a gene. The germline V gene has CDR1 GEAIGNYY and CDR2 EKD. The CDR3 has 18 residues. CDR3 DNA: TGTGCCTGTGATCAGGTTAGAATGGGGGATACGTACACCGATAAACTCATCTTT. As protein: CACDQVRMGDTYTDKLIF.

This clone is deemed medium-sized. One base separates it from a far larger clone, so it is likely a read error. V gene TRDV2 combines with J gene TRDJ1, with 13 bases fitting TRDD3. Germline V gives CDR1 GEAIGNYY, CDR2 EKD. This CDR3 spans 18 amino acids. Trimming removed 3 bases from V and 3 bases from J; junction bases left unmatched: 12. CDR3 DNA: TGTGCCTGTGACGCCCTACTGGGGGATACGCGAGGGGCCGATAAACTCATCTTT. Protein: CACDALLGDTRGADKLIF.

This clone was seen a handful of times. The mismatch at residue 11 between this DNA's translation and the TCRdb protein of a much larger clone likely reflects a read error; the protein shown is translated from the DNA. The chain recombines TRDV2 with TRDJ1, with TRDD3 matching over 7 bases. CDR1 and CDR2 from the germline V gene are GEAIGNYY and EKD. CDR3 size: 14 residues. The V segment lost 1 base and the J segment 9 bases; nucleotides outside the gene matches: 10. The CDR3 sequence: CACDTLGVDDELIF. CDR3 coding DNA: TGTGCCTGTGACACTCTGGGGGTTGATGATGAACTCATCTTT.

On this clone: A far larger clone is a single base away, which makes a read error likely. The identical CDR3 is also encoded by other nucleotide sequences in the sample. The chain links TRDV2 to TRDJ1, with unresolved D. This CDR3 is 15 amino acids long. Germline-derived CDR1 and CDR2 are GEAIGNYY and EKD. Written as DNA, the CDR3 is TGTGCCTGTGACACTCTGCAATTGCAGACCGATAAGCTCATCTTT. It encodes CACDTLQLQTDKLIF.

On this clone itself: The protein recorded in TCRdb matches a much larger clone and deviates from this DNA's translation at residue 15, suggesting a read error; the protein here is obtained by translating the DNA. This chain connects TRDV2 to TRDJ1; 10 bases line up with TRDD3. Germline CDR1 GEAIGNYY, CDR2 EKD. CDR3 size: 17 residues. CDR3 coding DNA: TGTGCCTGTGACCCTCTACTGGGGGATCGTGGCGCCGATAAAATCATCTTT. This codes for CACDPLLGDRGADKIIF.

About this clone itself: It differs at one base from a far larger clone, so likely a read error. The sample holds other DNA sequences that translate to the same CDR3. The chain links TRDV2 to TRDJ1; D uncertain. The CDR3 is made up of 15 amino acids. The germline CDR1 and CDR2 sequences are GEAIGNYY and EKD. The CDR3 region has the DNA TGTGCATGTGACACGGTAGGAGACTCCTCCGATAAACTCATCTTT. It yields the protein CACDTVGDSSDKLIF.

On this clone itself: One base separates it from a far larger clone, so it is likely a read error. Other DNA sequences from this sample encode an identical CDR3 as well. The chain joins TRDV2 to TRDJ1; 8 bases agree with TRDD3. The CDR3 spans 18 residues. V was pared by 1 base and J by 1 base, with 13 bases of the junction left unmatched. The germline V gene encodes CDR1 GEAIGNYY and CDR2 EKD. CDR3 protein: CACDTVLGGYGSTDKLIF. The CDR3 DNA follows: TGTGCCTGTGACACTGTACTCGGGGGATATGGGTCCACCGATAAACTCATCTTT.

On this clone itself: TCRdb's entry gives the protein of a much larger clone, which mismatches this DNA's translation at residue 9, likely from a read error; the protein reported here is translated from the DNA. The rearrangement links TRDV2 to TRDJ1; D may be TRDD3 (5 bases). CDR3 length: 17 amino acids. The germline V gene encodes CDR1 GEAIGNYY and CDR2 EKD. Trimming cost V 0 bases and J 0 bases, with 16 bases left between them. CDR3 coding DNA: TGTGCCTGTGACACCGTCCGGGGGGTATCGTACACCGATAAACTCATCTTT. This encodes CACDTVRGVSYTDKLIF.